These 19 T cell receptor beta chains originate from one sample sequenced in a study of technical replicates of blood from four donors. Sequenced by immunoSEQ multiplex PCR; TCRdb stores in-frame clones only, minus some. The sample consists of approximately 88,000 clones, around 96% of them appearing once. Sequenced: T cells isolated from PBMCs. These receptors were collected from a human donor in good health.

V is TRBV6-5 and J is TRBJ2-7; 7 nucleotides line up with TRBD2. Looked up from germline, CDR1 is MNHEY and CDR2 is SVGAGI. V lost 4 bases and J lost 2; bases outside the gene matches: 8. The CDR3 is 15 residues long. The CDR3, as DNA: TGTGCCAGCAGTTCGTTTTTAGCGGGCCCCTACGAGCAGTACTTC. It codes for CASSSFLAGPYEQYF.

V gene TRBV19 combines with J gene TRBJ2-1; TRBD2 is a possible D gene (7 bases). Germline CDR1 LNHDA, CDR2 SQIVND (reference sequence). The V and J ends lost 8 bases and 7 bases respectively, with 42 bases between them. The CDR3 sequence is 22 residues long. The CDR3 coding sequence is TGTGCCAGTTTGCAGGGGCGCCCCAACGAAATCGGGGGGCGGGAGAACGTAAATGAGCAGTTCTTC. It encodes CASLQGRPNEIGGRENVNEQFF.

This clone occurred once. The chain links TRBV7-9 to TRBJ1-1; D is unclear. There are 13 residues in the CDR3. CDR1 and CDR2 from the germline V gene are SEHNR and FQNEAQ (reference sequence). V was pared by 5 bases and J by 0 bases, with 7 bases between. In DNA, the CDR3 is TGTGCCAGCAGCGCAAACTTGAACACTGAAGCTTTCTTT. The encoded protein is CASSANLNTEAFF.

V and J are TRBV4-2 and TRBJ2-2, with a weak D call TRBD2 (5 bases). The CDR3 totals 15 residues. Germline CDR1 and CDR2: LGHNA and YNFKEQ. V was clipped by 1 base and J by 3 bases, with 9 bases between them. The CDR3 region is CASSQARTYTGELFF. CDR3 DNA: TGTGCCAGCAGCCAAGCCCGGACTTACACCGGGGAGCTGTTTTTT.

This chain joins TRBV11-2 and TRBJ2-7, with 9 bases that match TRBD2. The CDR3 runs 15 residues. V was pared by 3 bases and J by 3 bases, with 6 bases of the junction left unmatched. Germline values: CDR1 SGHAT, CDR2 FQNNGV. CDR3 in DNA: TGTGCCAGCAGCTTTTTAGGTAGCGGGGGCTACGAGCAGTACTTC. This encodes CASSFLGSGGYEQYF.

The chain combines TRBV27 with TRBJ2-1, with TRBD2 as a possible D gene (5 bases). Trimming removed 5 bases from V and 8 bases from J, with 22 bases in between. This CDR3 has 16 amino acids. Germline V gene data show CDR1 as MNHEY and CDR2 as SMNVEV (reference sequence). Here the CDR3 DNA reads TGTGCCAGCAGTCCCAGAGGTAACGGGATAATCCATGAGCAGTTCTTC. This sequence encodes CASSPRGNGIIHEQFF.

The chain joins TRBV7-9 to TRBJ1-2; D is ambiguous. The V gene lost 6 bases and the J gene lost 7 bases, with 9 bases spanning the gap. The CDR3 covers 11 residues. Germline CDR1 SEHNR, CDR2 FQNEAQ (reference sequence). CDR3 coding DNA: TGTGCCAGCAGACAGAGCCTTGGCTACACCTTC. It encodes CASRQSLGYTF.

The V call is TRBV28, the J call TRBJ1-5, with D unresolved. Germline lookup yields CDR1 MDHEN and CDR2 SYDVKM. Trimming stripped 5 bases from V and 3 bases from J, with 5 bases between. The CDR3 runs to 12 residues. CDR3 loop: CASSLLNQPQHF. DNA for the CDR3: TGTGCCAGCAGTCTTCTCAATCAGCCCCAGCATTTT.

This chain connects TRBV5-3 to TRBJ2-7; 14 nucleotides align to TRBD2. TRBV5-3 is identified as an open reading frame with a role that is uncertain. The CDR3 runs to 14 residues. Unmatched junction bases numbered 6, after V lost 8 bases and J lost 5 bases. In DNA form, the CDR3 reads TGTGCCAGCAGCCAGACTAGCGGGAGGGACGAGCAGTACTTC. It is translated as CASSQTSGRDEQYF.

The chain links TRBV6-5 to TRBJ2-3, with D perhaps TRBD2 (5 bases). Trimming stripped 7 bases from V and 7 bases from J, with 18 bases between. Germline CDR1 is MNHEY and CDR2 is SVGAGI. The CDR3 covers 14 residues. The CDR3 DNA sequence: TGTGCCAGCATGCAGCTAGCAACAAAATATACGCAGTATTTT. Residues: CASMQLATKYTQYF.

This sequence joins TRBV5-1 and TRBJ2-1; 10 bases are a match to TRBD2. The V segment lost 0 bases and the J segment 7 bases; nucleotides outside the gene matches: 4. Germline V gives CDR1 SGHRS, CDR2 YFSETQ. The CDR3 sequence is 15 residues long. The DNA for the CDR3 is TGCGCCAGCAGCTTGGCGTTAGCGGGAGGTAATGAGCAGTTCTTC. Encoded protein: CASSLALAGGNEQFF.

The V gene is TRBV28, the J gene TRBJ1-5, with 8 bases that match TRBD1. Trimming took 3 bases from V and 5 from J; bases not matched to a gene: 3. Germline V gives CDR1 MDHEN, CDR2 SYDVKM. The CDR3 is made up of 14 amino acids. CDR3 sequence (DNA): TGTGCCAGCAGTTTGGGACAGGAATATCAGCCCCAGCATTTT. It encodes CASSLGQEYQPQHF.

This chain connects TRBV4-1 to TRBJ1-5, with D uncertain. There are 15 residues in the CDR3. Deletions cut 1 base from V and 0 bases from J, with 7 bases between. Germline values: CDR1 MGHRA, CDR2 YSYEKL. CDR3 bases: TGCGCCAGCAGCCAAGTCCTTTATAGCAATCAGCCCCAGCATTTT. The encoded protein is CASSQVLYSNQPQHF.

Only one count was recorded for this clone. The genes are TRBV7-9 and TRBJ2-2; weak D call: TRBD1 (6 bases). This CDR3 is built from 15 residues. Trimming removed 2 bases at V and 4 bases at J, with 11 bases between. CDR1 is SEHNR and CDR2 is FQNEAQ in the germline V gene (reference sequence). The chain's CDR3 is CASSLSDSGTGELFF. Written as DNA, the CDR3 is TGTGCCAGCAGCTTATCGGACAGCGGCACCGGGGAGCTGTTTTTT. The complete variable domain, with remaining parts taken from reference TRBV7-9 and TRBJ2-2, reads DTGVSQNPRHKITKRGQNVTFRCDPISEHNRLYWYRQTLGQGPEFLTYFQNEAQLEKSRLLSDRFSAERPKGSFSTLEIQRTEQGDSAMYLCASSLSDSGTGELFFGEGSRLTVL.

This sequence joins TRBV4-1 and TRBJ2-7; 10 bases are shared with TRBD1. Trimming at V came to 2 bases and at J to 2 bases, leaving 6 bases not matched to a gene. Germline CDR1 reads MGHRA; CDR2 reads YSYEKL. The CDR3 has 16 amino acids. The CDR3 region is CASSQLGTGDPYEQYF. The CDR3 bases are TGCGCCAGCAGCCAACTAGGGACAGGGGACCCCTACGAGCAGTACTTC.

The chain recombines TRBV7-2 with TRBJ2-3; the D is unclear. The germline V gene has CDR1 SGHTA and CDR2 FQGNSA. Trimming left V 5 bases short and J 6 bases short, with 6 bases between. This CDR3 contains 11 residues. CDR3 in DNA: TGTGCCAGCAGCATAATCGATACGCAGTATTTT. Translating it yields CASSIIDTQYF.

The CDR3 reads CASSFLPGGNYEQYF. The DNA of the CDR3 is TGTGCCAGCAGCTTCCTCCCTGGAGGTAACTACGAGCAGTACTTC. The gene calls are TRBV7-2 and TRBJ2-7; maybe TRBD2 (5 bases). The CDR3 has 15 residues. Per the germline V gene, CDR1 is SGHTA and CDR2 is FQGNSA. V dropped 3 bases and J dropped 3 bases, with 15 bases sitting between them.

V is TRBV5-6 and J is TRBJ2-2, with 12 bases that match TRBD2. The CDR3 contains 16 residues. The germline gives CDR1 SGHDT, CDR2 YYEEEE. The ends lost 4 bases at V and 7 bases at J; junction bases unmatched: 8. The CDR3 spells CASSLETSGRSGELFF. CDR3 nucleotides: TGTGCCAGCAGCCTGGAGACTAGCGGGAGAAGCGGGGAGCTGTTTTTT.

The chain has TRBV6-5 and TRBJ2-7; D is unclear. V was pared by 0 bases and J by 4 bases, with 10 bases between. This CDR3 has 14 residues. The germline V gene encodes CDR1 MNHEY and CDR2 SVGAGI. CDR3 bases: TGTGCCAGCAGTTACTCTCGCAGAAGTTACGAGCAGTACTTC. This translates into CASSYSRRSYEQYF.